This T cell receptor (beta chain) was retrieved from a study of Ad26.COV2.S vaccination and SARS-CoV-2 variants. The data were produced by immunoSEQ multiplex PCR, yet TCRdb's version contains in-frame clones alone and is incomplete. The table shows about half a million clones, with 70% to 90% occurring only once. Noted treatment: some 19 received Ad26.COV2.S at low or high dose, single or two shots; 5 received placebo; per-sample allocation not given. Material that was analyzed had been drawn on day 63 after the first vaccine or placebo injection. The CDR3 runs to 15 residues. Germline CDR1 reads MNHEY; CDR2 reads SVGAGI. V shed 0 bases and J shed 3 bases, with 9 bases lying between them.

This chain joins TRBV6-5 and TRBJ2-1, with D possibly called TRBD1 or TRBD2 (5 bases each). This specimen consisted of peripheral blood, obtained in a trial of Ad26.COV2.S vaccine versus placebo. The source is a person between 18 and 65 years old who received the Ad26.COV2.S COVID-19 vaccine or a placebo. The CDR3 nucleotides read TGTGCCAGCAGTTACTCGGCTGGGGGCTACAATGAGCAGTTCTTC. Its protein product is CASSYSAGGYNEQFF.